This TCR beta chain was sequenced for a study of response to subunit inactivated influenza vaccine. This clonotype was recorded a few times. In TCRdb, the RT-PCR reads were re-called with MiXCR into one record per CDR3 protein. The profile shows over 450,000 distinct CDR3 sequences, approximately 12% of them singletons. The length of the CDR3 is 14 residues. The V and J ends lost 0 bases and 10 bases, in that order; junction bases with no gene match: 4. Per germline, CDR1 LGHNA and CDR2 YSLEER. The sequencing used PBMCs from blood, collected roughly 47 days after vaccination. The chain joins TRBV4-3 to TRBJ2-4; 9 bases are shared with TRBD1. The clonotype was recovered from a middle-aged man who received an inactivated influenza vaccine. The CDR3 sequence: CASSQDHRGLIQYF. Here the CDR3 DNA reads TGCGCCAGCAGCCAAGATCACAGGGGGCTGATTCAGTACTTC.